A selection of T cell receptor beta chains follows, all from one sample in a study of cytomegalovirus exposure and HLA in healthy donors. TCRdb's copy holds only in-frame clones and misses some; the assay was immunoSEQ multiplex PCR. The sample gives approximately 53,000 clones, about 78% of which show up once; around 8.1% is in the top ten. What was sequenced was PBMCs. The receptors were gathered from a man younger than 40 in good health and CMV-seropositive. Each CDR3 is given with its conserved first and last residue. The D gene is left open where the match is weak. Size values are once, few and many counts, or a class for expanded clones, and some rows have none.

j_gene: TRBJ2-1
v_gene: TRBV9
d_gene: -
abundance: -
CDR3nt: TGTGCCAGCAGCGACAGACTAGTGTTCCATGAGCAGTTCTTC
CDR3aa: CASSDRLVFHEQFF

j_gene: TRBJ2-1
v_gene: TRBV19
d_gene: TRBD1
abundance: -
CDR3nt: TGTGCCAGTAGTACGACAGGGTCCAGGGCTAATGAGCAGTTCTTC
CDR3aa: CASSTTGSRANEQFF

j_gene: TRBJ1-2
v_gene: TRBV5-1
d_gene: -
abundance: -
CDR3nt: TGCGCCAGCAGCTTGGGGGCCCTCCTCTATGGCTACACCTTC
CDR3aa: CASSLGALLYGYTF

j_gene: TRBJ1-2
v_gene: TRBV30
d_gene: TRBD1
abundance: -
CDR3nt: TGTGCCTGGAGTATACAGGGGGGCTATGGCTACACCTTC
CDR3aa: CAWSIQGGYGYTF

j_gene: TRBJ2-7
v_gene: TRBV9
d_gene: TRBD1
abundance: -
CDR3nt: TGTGCCAGCAGCGCAGGGGGCGCCTACGAGCAGTACTTC
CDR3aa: CASSAGGAYEQYF

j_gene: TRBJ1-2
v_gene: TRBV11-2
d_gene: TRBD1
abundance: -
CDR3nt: TGTGCCAGCAGCTTGGGACAGATCTATGGCTACACCTTC
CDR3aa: CASSLGQIYGYTF

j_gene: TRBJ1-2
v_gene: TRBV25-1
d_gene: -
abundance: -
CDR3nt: TGTGCCAGCAGTGACCTTATGGACAGCTATGGCTACACCTTC
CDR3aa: CASSDLMDSYGYTF

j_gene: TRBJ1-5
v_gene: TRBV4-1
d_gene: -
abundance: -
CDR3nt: TGCGCCAGCAGCCAAGTATTAAGTCGACGGGGGACTCAGCCCCAGCATTTT
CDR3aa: CASSQVLSRRGTQPQHF

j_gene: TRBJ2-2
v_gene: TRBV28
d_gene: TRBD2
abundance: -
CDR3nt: TGTGCCAGTAACACATTTGGGCGGGGGGCCGTCGGGGAGCTGTTTTTT
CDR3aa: CASNTFGRGAVGELFF

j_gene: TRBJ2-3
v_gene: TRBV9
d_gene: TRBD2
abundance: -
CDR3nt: TGTGCCAGCAGCGCGGGGTTAGCGGGGGCCGCAACAGATACGCAGTATTTT
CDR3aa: CASSAGLAGAATDTQYF

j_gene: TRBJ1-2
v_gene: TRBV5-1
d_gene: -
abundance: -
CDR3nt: TGCGCCAGCAGCTTGGAAAAACAGCCTTATGGCTACACCTTC
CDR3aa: CASSLEKQPYGYTF

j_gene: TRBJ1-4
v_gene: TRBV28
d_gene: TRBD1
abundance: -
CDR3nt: TGTGCCAGCAGCCTCGGACAGGGGAGAAAACTGTTTTTT
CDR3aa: CASSLGQGRKLFF

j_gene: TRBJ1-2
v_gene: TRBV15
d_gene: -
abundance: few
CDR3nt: TGTGCCACCAGCAGAGGCGGTAATTATGGCTACACCTTC
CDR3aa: CATSRGGNYGYTF

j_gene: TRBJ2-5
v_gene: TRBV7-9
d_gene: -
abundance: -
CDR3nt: TGTGCCAGCAGCTTGGGCAGTCCTCAAGAGACCCAGTACTTC
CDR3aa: CASSLGSPQETQYF

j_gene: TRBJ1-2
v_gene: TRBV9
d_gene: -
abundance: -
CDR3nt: TGTGCCAGCAGCGTAGATGGGGGGATTTACTCTGGCTACACCTTC
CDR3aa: CASSVDGGIYSGYTF

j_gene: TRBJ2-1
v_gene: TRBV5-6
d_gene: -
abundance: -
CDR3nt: TGTGCCAGCAGCATAGGACAGAAATACAATGAGCAGTTCTTC
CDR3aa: CASSIGQKYNEQFF

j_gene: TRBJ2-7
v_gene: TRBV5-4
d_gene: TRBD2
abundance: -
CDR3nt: TGTGCCAGCAGCTTTAGCGTCGGGGGGAGCGTGGGAGAGCAGTACTTC
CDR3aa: CASSFSVGGSVGEQYF

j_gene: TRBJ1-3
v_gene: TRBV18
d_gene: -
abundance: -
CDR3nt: TGTGCCAGCTCACCCCAGTACAGCCCCAGCTCTGGAAACACCATATATTTT
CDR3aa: CASSPQYSPSSGNTIYF

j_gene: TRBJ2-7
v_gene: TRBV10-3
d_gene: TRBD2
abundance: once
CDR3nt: TGTGCCACCTCTAGCGGGGGGCATATCTCCTACGAGCAGTACTTC
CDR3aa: CATSSGGHISYEQYF

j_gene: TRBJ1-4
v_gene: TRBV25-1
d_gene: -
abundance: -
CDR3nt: TGTGCCAGCCAACAGAGGACAACCCTGGGAGAAAAACTGTTTTTT
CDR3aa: CASQQRTTLGEKLFF

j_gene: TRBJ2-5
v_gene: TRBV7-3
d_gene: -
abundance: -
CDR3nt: TGTGCCAGCAGCTTAAATTCCGGCGGTCTGGGCCAAGAGACCCAGTACTTC
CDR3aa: CASSLNSGGLGQETQYF

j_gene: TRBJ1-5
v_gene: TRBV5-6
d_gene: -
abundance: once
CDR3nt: TGTGCCAGCAGCTTGGGTGTGCAGGCTAAGGGGGATCAGCCCCAGCATTTT
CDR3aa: CASSLGVQAKGDQPQHF

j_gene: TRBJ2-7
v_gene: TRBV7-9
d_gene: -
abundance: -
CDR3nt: TGTGCCAGCAGCTCGCTACAGGGTTTCCACGAGCAGTACTTC
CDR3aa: CASSSLQGFHEQYF

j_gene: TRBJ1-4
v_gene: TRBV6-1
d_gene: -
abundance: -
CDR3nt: TGTGCCAGCAGTGCCACAGCTGCAACTAATGAAAAACTGTTTTTT
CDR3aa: CASSATAATNEKLFF

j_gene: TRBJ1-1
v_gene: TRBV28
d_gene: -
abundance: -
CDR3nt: TGTGCCAGCAGGAGGACACTGAACACTGAAGCTTTCTTT
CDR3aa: CASRRTLNTEAFF

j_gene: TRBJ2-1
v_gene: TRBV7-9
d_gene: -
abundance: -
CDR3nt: TGTGCCAGCAGCTCGAGGAGGGGACCCTACAATGAGCAGTTCTTC
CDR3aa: CASSSRRGPYNEQFF

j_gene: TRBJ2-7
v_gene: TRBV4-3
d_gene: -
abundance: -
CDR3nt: TGCGCCAGCAGCCCGACTACTCCACCGGCTAGCAGGTCCGACGAGCAGTACTTC
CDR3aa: CASSPTTPPASRSDEQYF

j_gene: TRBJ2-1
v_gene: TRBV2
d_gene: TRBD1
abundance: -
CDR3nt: TGTGCCAGCAGCTTGGGACAGAGGGAAGTTGGGCAGTTCTTC
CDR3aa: CASSLGQREVGQFF

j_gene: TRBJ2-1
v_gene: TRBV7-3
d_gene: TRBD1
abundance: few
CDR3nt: TGTGCCAGCAGCTTAGATCCCGGACAGGGCGGTATGAAGCAGTTCTTC
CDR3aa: CASSLDPGQGGMKQFF

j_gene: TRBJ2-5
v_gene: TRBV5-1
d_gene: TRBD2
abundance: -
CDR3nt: TGCGCCAGCAGCTCGGGACTAGGGGGTCAAGAGACCCAGTACTTC
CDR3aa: CASSSGLGGQETQYF

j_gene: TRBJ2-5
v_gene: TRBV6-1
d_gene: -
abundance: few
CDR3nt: TGTGCCAGCAGGCTACAGGGTCCCGAGACCCAGTACTTC
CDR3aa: CASRLQGPETQYF

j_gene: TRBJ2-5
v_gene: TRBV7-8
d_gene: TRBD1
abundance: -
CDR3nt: TGTGCCAGCAGCCGGACAGGGAACGGGGAGACCCAGTACTTC
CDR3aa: CASSRTGNGETQYF

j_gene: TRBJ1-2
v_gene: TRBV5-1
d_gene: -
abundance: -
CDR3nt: TGCGCCAGCAGCTTGGAGGGGATACAGGGAGGGAAGGGCTACACCTTC
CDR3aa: CASSLEGIQGGKGYTF

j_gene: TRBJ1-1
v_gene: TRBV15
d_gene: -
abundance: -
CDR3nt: TGTGCCACCAGCAGAGATCAAGAGGTGAACACTGAAGCTTTCTTT
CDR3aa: CATSRDQEVNTEAFF

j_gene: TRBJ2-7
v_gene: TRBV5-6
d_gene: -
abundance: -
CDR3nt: TGTGCCAGCAGCTTGGCAGAGCAGGGTCCCTACTACGAGCAGTACTTC
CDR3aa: CASSLAEQGPYYEQYF

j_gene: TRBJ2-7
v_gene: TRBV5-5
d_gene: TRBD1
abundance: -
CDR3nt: TGTGCCAGCAGCTCAACCTCGGGACAGGGTTTATCCTACGAGCAGTACTTC
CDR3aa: CASSSTSGQGLSYEQYF

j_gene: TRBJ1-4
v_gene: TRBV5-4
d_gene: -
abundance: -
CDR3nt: TGTGCCAGCAGCTCCCACAGGGCAACTAATGAAAAACTGTTTTTT
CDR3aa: CASSSHRATNEKLFF

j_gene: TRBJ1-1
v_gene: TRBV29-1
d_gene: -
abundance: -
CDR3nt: TGCAGCGTTCGTTTAGTAGACAGTTCTGAAGCTTTCTTT
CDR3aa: CSVRLVDSSEAFF

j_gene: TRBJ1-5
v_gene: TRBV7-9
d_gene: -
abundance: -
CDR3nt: TGTGCCAGCAGCGAAGGGGGTGCGAGCAATCAGCCCCAGCATTTT
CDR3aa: CASSEGGASNQPQHF

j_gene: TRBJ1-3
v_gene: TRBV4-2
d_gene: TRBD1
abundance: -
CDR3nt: TGTGCCAGCAGCCAAGGGACAGGGGGGCCCGGAAACACCATATATTTT
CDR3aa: CASSQGTGGPGNTIYF

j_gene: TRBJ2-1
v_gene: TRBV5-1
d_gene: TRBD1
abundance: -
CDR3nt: TGCGCCAGCAGCTTGGGGGACAGTCTAGGGGGCAATGAGCAGTTCTTC
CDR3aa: CASSLGDSLGGNEQFF

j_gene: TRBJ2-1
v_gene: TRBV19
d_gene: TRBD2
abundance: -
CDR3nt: TGTGCCAGTAGTATGGCAGCGGGGAACAATGAGCAGTTCTTC
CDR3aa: CASSMAAGNNEQFF

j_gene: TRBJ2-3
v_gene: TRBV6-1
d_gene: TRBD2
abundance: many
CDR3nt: TGTGCCAGCAGTGGACTAGCGGGGGGGCCAGATACGCAGTATTTT
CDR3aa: CASSGLAGGPDTQYF

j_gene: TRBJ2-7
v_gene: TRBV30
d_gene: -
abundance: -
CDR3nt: TGTGCCTGGAGTGTACTGGGCCACGAGCAGTACTTC
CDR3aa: CAWSVLGHEQYF

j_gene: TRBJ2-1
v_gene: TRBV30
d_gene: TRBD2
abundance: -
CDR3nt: TGTGCCTGGAGGGCTAGCGGCCTCAATGAGCAGTTCTTC
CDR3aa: CAWRASGLNEQFF

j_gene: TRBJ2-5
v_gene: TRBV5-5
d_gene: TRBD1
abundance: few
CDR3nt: TGTGCCAGCAGCTTGGGTTCGGGGACAGCTCAAGAGACCCAGTACTTC
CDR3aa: CASSLGSGTAQETQYF

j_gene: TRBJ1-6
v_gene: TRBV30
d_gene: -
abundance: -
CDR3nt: TGTGCCTGGAGTACAGGGTTGTCACCCCTCCACTTT
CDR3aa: CAWSTGLSPLHF

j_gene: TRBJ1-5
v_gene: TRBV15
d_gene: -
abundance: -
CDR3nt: TGTGCCACCAGCAGAGATTATGCGGTCATCCCTCAGCCCCAGCATTTT
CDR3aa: CATSRDYAVIPQPQHF

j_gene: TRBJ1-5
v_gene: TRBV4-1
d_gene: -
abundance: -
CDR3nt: TGCGCCAGCAGCCAAGGTCGACAAGGCAATCAGCCCCAGCATTTT
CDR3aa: CASSQGRQGNQPQHF

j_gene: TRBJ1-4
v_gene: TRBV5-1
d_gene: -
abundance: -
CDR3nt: TGCGCCAGCAGCTTGGGTGAAACTAATGAAGAACTGTTTTTT
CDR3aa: CASSLGETNEELFF

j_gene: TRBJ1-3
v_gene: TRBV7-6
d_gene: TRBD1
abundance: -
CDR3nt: TGTGCCAGCAGCTTAGGGGACAGCTCAAGAGGAAACACCATATATTTT
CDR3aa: CASSLGDSSRGNTIYF